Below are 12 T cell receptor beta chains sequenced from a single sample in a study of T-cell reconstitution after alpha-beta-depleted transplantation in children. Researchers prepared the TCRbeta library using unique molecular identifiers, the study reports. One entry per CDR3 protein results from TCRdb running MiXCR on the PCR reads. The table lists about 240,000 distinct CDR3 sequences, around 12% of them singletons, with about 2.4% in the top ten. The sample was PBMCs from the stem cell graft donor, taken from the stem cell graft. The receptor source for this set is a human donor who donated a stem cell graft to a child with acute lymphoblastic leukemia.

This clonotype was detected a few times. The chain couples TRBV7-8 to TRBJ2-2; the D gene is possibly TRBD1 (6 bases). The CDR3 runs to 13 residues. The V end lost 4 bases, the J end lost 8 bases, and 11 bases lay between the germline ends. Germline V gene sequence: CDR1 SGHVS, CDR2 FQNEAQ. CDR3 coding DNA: TGTGCCAGCAGCTCGGCAGGGGTTGGGGAGCTGTTTTTT. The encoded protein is CASSSAGVGELFF.

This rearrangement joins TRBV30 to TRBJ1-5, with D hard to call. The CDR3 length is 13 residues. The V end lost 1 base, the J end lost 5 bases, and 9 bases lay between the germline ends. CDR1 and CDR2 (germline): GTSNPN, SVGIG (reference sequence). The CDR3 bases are TGTGCCTGGAGTGGAGGCGGTGATCAGCCCCAGCATTTT. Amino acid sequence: CAWSGGGDQPQHF.

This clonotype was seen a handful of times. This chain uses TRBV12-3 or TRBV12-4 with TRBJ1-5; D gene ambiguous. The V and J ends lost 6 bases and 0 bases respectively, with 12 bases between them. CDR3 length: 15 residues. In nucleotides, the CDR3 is TGTGCCAGCAGCGCGGGCGCCATTAGCAATCAGCCCCAGCATTTT. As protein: CASSAGAISNQPQHF.

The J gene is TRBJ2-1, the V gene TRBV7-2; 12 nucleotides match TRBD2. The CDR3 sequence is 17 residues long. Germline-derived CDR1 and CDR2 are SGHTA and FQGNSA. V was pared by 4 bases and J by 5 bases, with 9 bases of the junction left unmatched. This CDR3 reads CASSSERLAGADNEQFF. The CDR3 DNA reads TGTGCCAGCAGCTCCGAGAGACTAGCGGGGGCCGACAATGAGCAGTTCTTC.

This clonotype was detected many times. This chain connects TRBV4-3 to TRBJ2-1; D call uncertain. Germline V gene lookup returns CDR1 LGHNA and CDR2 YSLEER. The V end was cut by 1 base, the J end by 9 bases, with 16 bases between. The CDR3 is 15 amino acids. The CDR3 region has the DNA TGCGCCAGCAGCCAAGGGGCGTTAGAATCGAGTGAGCAGTTCTTC. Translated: CASSQGALESSEQFF.

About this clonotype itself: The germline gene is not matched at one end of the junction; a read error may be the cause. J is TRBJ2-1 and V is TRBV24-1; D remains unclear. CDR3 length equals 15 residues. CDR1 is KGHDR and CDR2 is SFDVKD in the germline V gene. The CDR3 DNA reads TGTGCCACCAGTGATCTATCAAGGTCCTACAATGACCAGTTCTTC. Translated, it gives CATSDLSRSYNDQFF.

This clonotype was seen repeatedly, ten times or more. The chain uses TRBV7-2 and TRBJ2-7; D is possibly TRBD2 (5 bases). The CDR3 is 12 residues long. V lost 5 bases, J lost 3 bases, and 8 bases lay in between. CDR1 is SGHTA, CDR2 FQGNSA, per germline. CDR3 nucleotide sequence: TGTGCCAGCAGCCCCCGGGACTACGAGCAGTACTTC. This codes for CASSPRDYEQYF.

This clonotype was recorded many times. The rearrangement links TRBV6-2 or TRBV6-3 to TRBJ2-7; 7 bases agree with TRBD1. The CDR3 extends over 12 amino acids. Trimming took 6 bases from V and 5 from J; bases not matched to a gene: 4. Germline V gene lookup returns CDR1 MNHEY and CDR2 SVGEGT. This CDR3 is CASSQTGNEQYF. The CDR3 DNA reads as TGTGCCAGCAGCCAGACAGGGAACGAGCAGTACTTC.

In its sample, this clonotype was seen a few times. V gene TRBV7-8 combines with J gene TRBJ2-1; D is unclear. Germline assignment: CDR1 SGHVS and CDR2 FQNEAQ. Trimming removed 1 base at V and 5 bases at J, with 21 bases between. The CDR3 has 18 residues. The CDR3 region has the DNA TGTGCCAGCAGCTTAGGCGCCTTTGGGCCCCGGTCGGACAATGAGCAGTTCTTC. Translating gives CASSLGAFGPRSDNEQFF.

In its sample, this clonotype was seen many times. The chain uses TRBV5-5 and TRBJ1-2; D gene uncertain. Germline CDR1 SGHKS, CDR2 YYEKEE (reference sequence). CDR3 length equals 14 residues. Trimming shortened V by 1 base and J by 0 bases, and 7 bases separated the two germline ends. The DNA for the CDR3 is TGTGCCAGCAGCTTGCGTAGGGCTAACTATGGCTACACCTTC. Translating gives CASSLRRANYGYTF. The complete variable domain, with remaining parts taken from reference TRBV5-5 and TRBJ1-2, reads DAGVTQSPTHLIKTRGQQVTLRCSPISGHKSVSWYQQVLGQGPQFIFQYYEKEERGRGNFPDRFSARQFPNYSSELNVNALLLGDSALYLCASSLRRANYGYTFGSGTRLTVV.

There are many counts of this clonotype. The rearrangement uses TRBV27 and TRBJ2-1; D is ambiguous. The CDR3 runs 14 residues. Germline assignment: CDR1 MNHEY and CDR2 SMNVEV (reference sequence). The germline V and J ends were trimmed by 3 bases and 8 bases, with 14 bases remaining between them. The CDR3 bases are TGTGCCAGCAGTTTTGACCTAGTGGGCGATGAGCAGTTCTTC. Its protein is CASSFDLVGDEQFF.

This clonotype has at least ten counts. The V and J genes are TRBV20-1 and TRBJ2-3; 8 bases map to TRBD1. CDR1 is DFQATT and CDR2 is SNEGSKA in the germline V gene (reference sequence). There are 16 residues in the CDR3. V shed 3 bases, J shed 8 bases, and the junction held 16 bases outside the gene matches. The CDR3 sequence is CSASRQGRPQVRTQYF. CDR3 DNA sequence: TGCAGTGCTAGTAGACAGGGGCGGCCACAAGTACGTACGCAGTATTTT.